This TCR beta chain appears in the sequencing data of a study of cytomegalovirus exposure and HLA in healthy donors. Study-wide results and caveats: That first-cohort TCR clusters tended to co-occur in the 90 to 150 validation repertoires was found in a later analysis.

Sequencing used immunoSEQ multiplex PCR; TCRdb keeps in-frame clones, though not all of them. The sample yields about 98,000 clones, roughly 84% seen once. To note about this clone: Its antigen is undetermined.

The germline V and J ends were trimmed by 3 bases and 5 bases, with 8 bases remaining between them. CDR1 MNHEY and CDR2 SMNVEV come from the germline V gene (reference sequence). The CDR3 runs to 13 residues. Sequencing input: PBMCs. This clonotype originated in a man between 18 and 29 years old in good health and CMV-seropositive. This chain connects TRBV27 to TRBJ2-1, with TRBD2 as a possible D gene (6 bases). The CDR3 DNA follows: TGTGCCAGCAGTTTCGGAGGGAACAATGAGCAGTTCTTC. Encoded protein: CASSFGGNNEQFF.